Listed here are 3 T cell receptor beta chains from one sample, sequenced in a study of blood T cells in healthy people across ages. Using a J-beta primer mix together with a sample-barcoded 5' primer, a second PCR was run for about 6 to 12 cycles. TCRdb re-derived calls from the 5' RACE reads in MiXCR, one entry per CDR3 protein. The profile shows about 1.4 million distinct CDR3 sequences, around 59% of them singletons. Sequencing used blood. The receptor set was obtained from a man aged 18 to 29 in good health.

This chain joins TRBV4-1 and TRBJ1-1; D is possibly TRBD1 (6 bases). The V and J ends lost 4 bases and 6 bases respectively, with 18 bases between them. The CDR3 length is 15 residues. The germline V gene encodes CDR1 MGHRA and CDR2 YSYEKL. Written as DNA, the CDR3 is TGCGCCAGCAGCCCCGTTCCCCAGGGGCGGGCTGAAGCTTTCTTT. Amino acids: CASSPVPQGRAEAFF.

V and J are TRBV20-1 and TRBJ2-5; possibly TRBD1 for D (6 bases). Germline V gene sequence: CDR1 DFQATT, CDR2 SNEGSKA (reference sequence). The CDR3 has 15 amino acids. With 0 bases removed from V and 6 bases from J, the gap between germline ends came to 17 bases. Here the CDR3 DNA reads TGCAGTGCTAGAGACGATCCCAGCAGGGGAAAGACCCAGTACTTC. Its translation: CSARDDPSRGKTQYF.

J is TRBJ2-5 and V is TRBV6-2 or TRBV6-3, with D possibly being TRBD1 or TRBD2 (5 bases each). The J call could be wrong; TRBJ2-7 is a better fit for the DNA end. This CDR3 contains 14 residues. Germline V gene data show CDR1 as MNHEY and CDR2 as SVGEGT. The CDR3 DNA sequence: TGTGCCAGCAGTTACCTATCGAGGGGACACGAGCAGTACTTC. This codes for CASSYLSRGHEQYF.